The 22 T cell receptor beta chains presented below share a single source sample, sequenced in a study of T cell responses to AZD1222 COVID-19 vaccine. Assay: immunoSEQ multiplex PCR; the TCRdb copy retains only in-frame clones and omits some. The repertoire holds about 84,000 clones, with around 85% as singletons. The material was peripheral blood, obtained 28 days after the second AZD1222 dose. Source of these receptors: an adult who received the AZD1222 COVID-19 vaccine.

The V and J genes are TRBV19 and TRBJ1-1; weak D call: TRBD1 (5 bases). Germline lookup yields CDR1 LNHDA and CDR2 SQIVND (reference sequence). The length of the CDR3 is 14 residues. Trimming pared 6 bases from V and 4 bases from J, leaving 15 bases between. The CDR3 is CASSERGWVTEAFF. CDR3 coding DNA: TGTGCCAGTAGCGAAAGGGGATGGGTCACTGAAGCTTTCTTT.

The rearrangement links TRBV6-5 to TRBJ1-5; D remains unclear. The CDR3 sequence is 15 residues long. V lost 8 bases and J 6 bases, leaving 20 bases between the germline ends. CDR1 is MNHEY and CDR2 is SVGAGI in the germline V gene. The CDR3 DNA reads TGTGCCAGCCGACCCGACGTTGGTGGTCTTCAGCCCCAGCATTTT. It yields the protein CASRPDVGGLQPQHF.

This chain uses TRBV18 with TRBJ1-5; D unresolved. Germline values: CDR1 KGHSH, CDR2 LQKENI. Deletions cut 4 bases from V and 0 bases from J, with 4 bases between. The CDR3 runs to 13 residues. Here the CDR3 reads CASSQDSNQPQHF. The CDR3 bases are TGTGCCAGCTCACAAGATAGCAATCAGCCCCAGCATTTT.

The chain recombines TRBV19 with TRBJ1-5; D is possibly TRBD1 (6 bases). V was pared by 3 bases and J by 5 bases, with 8 bases between. Germline CDR1 is LNHDA and CDR2 is SQIVND (reference sequence). The CDR3 is 13 residues long. The CDR3 region has the DNA TGTGCCAGTAGTATTCCAGGGGATCAGCCCCAGCATTTT. This gives the protein CASSIPGDQPQHF.

The chain joins TRBV3-1 (or the pseudogene TRBV3-2) to TRBJ1-2, with 8 bases matching TRBD1. Germline V gene data show CDR1 as LGHDT and CDR2 as YNNKEL (reference sequence). The CDR3 consists of 14 residues. With 0 bases clipped from V and 8 bases from J, the junction kept 5 bases outside the gene matches. The CDR3 DNA follows: TGTGCCAGCAGCCAAGATGGACAGGGAAACGGCTACACCTTC. Residues: CASSQDGQGNGYTF.

This chain links TRBV10-3 with TRBJ1-2, with a possible D match to TRBD1 (5 bases). This CDR3 spans 14 amino acids. Germline V lookup: CDR1 ENHRY, CDR2 SYGVKD. Between the trimmed V and J ends, which lost 0 bases and 8 bases, there was a span of 13 bases. The CDR3 DNA is TGTGCCATCAGTGAGTCTTCCGGGACTCGGGGCTACACCTTC. As protein: CAISESSGTRGYTF.

The gene calls are TRBV5-8 and TRBJ2-3; no clear D gene. CDR1 is SGHTS and CDR2 is YDEGEE in the germline V gene. This CDR3 spans 14 amino acids. V was trimmed by 5 bases and J by 3 bases, leaving 13 bases between them. Here the CDR3 reads CASRDFVRTDTQYF. In nucleotides, the CDR3 is TGTGCCAGCAGGGATTTTGTTAGGACAGATACGCAGTATTTT.

The chain employs TRBV30 and TRBJ1-3; D is uncertain. There are 13 residues in the CDR3. V was clipped by 0 bases and J by 4 bases, with 7 bases between them. Germline CDR1 and CDR2: GTSNPN and SVGIG (reference sequence). The DNA of the CDR3 is TGTGCCTGGAGTGTTAGCCCGGGAAACACCATATATTTT. It encodes CAWSVSPGNTIYF. The full variable domain, in which reference TRBV30 and TRBJ1-3 provide the parts outside the CDR3, is SQTIHQWPATLVQPVGSPLSLECTVEGTSNPNLYWYRQAAGRGLQLLFYSVGIGQISSEVPQNLSASRPQDRQFILSSKKLLLSDSGFYLCAWSVSPGNTIYFGEGSWLTVV.

The chain carries TRBV7-6 and TRBJ1-2; TRBD1 matches 9 bases. The CDR3 covers 16 residues. Germline V CDR1 and CDR2: SGHVS, FNYEAQ. J was trimmed by 8 bases and V by 5 bases; bases with no gene match: 15. DNA for the CDR3: TGTGCCAGCAGCCCGAGTGCGGGACAGGGCCTCGAGGGCTACACCTTC. Translated, it gives CASSPSAGQGLEGYTF.

J is TRBJ2-7 and V is TRBV2, with D possibly TRBD2 on 5 matching bases. CDR1 and CDR2 from the germline V gene are SNHLY and FYNNEI. The CDR3 has 14 residues. The V gene lost 3 bases and the J gene lost 5 bases, with 14 bases spanning the gap. CDR3 DNA: TGTGCCAGCAGTGATAACAGTTACGGGAACGAGCAGTACTTC. It yields the protein CASSDNSYGNEQYF.

The V and J genes are TRBV4-2 and TRBJ1-2; TRBD1 is a possible D gene (6 bases). The CDR3 covers 18 residues. Germline CDR1 LGHNA, CDR2 YNFKEQ. The V and J ends lost 1 base and 2 bases respectively, with 20 bases between them. CDR3 coding DNA: TGTGCCAGCAGCCAAGGGCTTGGGGCCGGGGGGACAAACTATGGCTACACCTTC. This sequence encodes CASSQGLGAGGTNYGYTF.

The CDR3 protein is CASSFRELNAYEQYF. The CDR3 coding sequence is TGTGCCAGCAGCTTCCGGGAACTCAACGCCTACGAGCAGTACTTC. The V gene is TRBV7-2, the J gene TRBJ2-7, with TRBD2 as a possible D gene (5 bases). Trimming took 3 bases from V and 2 from J, leaving 14 bases between them. The germline V gene encodes CDR1 SGHTA and CDR2 FQGNSA. The CDR3 consists of 15 residues.

Written as DNA, the CDR3 is TGTGCCACCACCAGGGGGGACAGGGGACAAGAGACCCAGTACTTC. It is translated as CATTRGDRGQETQYF. The chain recombines TRBV15 with TRBJ2-5, with TRBD1 identical over 10 bases. There are 15 residues in the CDR3. CDR1 and CDR2 (germline): LNHNV, YYDKDF (reference sequence). J lost 2 bases, V lost 7 bases, and 7 bases had no gene match. The full variable domain, its missing parts supplied by reference TRBV15 and TRBJ2-5, is DAMVIQNPRYQVTQFGKPVTLSCSQTLNHNVMYWYQQKSSQAPKLLFHYYDKDFNNEADTPDNFQSRRPNTSFCFLDIRSPGLGDTAMYLCATTRGDRGQETQYFGPGTRLLVL.

This chain joins TRBV7-9 and TRBJ2-2; D uncertain. In germline, CDR1 is SEHNR, CDR2 FQNEAQ (reference sequence). This CDR3 has 14 amino acids. V was cut by 5 bases and J by 2 bases, with 9 bases left in between. DNA for the CDR3: TGTGCCAGCAGCCTTTTGAGCAACACCGGGGAGCTGTTTTTT. Translation gives CASSLLSNTGELFF.

The J gene is TRBJ1-2, the V gene TRBV5-5; a weak D match, TRBD1 (5 bases). V was pared by 2 bases and J by 1 base, with 6 bases between. The CDR3 spans 13 residues. Germline CDR1 and CDR2: SGHKS and YYEKEE (reference sequence). Here the CDR3 reads CASSFDSNYGYTF. The CDR3 DNA sequence: TGTGCCAGCAGCTTCGACAGTAACTATGGCTACACCTTC.

V and J are TRBV5-4 and TRBJ2-1; weak D call: TRBD2 (7 bases). Germline CDR1 is SGHNT and CDR2 is YYREEE (reference sequence). This CDR3 is built from 13 residues. Between the trimmed V and J ends, which lost 4 bases and 6 bases, there was a span of 11 bases. The CDR3 DNA reads TGTGCCAGCAGCGGGAGGGGGGGCAATGAGCAGTTCTTC. It is translated as CASSGRGGNEQFF.

This sequence joins TRBV9 and TRBJ2-5; no firm D call. Per the germline V gene, CDR1 is SGDLS and CDR2 is YYNGEE. Trimming left V 2 bases short and J 5 bases short, with 16 bases between. This CDR3 has 15 amino acids. The CDR3 protein is CASSVETSYWETQYF. In nucleotides, the CDR3 is TGTGCCAGCAGCGTTGAGACTTCATACTGGGAGACCCAGTACTTC.

This clone was counted only a few times. Other nucleotide sequences from this sample produce the same CDR3. This chain uses TRBV7-9 with TRBJ1-4, with TRBD1 identical over 8 bases. J lost 2 bases, V lost 1 base, and 0 bases had no gene match. Germline values: CDR1 SEHNR, CDR2 FQNEAQ (reference sequence). This CDR3 has 15 amino acids. The CDR3 is CASSLGQGTNEKLFF. DNA of the CDR3: TGTGCCAGCAGCTTAGGACAGGGGACTAATGAAAAACTGTTTTTT.

This chain connects TRBV12-3 or TRBV12-4 to TRBJ2-2; D unresolved. CDR3 length: 13 residues. Trimming cost V 6 bases and J 6 bases, with 11 bases left between them. This CDR3 is CASRAQLPGELFF. The CDR3 DNA reads as TGTGCCAGCAGGGCCCAGCTCCCCGGGGAGCTGTTTTTT.

The V gene is TRBV6-5, the J gene TRBJ1-1, with TRBD1 as a possible D gene (5 bases). V was pared by 7 bases and J by 0 bases, with 15 bases between. This CDR3 contains 15 residues. In germline, CDR1 is MNHEY, CDR2 SVGAGI. In nucleotides, the CDR3 is TGTGCCAGCACCCCGCCGGGGCTGGTGAACACTGAAGCTTTCTTT. This gives the protein CASTPPGLVNTEAFF.

The chain joins TRBV28 to TRBJ2-7, with a tentative D call TRBD2 (5 bases). This CDR3 has 12 amino acids. Germline V gene lookup returns CDR1 MDHEN and CDR2 SYDVKM. Trimming pared 5 bases from V and 4 bases from J, leaving 9 bases between. CDR3 protein: CASSAGIYEQYF. The CDR3 bases are TGTGCCAGCAGTGCCGGGATTTACGAGCAGTACTTC.

The sample holds one count of this clone. This sequence joins TRBV27 and TRBJ1-5; 10 bases line up with TRBD1. J was trimmed by 16 bases and V by 6 bases; bases with no gene match: 9. Germline V gene lookup returns CDR1 MNHEY and CDR2 SMNVEV (reference sequence). This CDR3 has 12 amino acids. The CDR3, as DNA: TGTGCCAGCAGCCTGACAGGGGGCTATCGACATTTT. Its protein is CASSLTGGYRHF.